This T cell receptor (beta chain) was recovered during a study of technical replicates of blood from a few donors. Using immunoSEQ multiplex PCR, the repertoire was profiled, and TCRdb retains in-frame clones only, with some absent. Altogether tens of thousands of clones are present, roughly 98% being singletons, with the ten largest covering approximately 0.15%. V was shortened by 2 bases and J by 1 base, with 11 bases between the two germline ends. The CDR3 spans 15 residues. CDR1 and CDR2 from the germline V gene are SEHNR and FQNEAQ (reference sequence). Sequenced input: T cells isolated from PBMCs. This sequence joins TRBV7-9 and TRBJ1-2; D is uncertain. The receptor's source is a human donor in good health. The CDR3 loop is CASSLNPGDNYGYTF. CDR3 sequence (DNA): TGTGCCAGCAGCTTAAATCCGGGAGATAACTATGGCTACACCTTC.